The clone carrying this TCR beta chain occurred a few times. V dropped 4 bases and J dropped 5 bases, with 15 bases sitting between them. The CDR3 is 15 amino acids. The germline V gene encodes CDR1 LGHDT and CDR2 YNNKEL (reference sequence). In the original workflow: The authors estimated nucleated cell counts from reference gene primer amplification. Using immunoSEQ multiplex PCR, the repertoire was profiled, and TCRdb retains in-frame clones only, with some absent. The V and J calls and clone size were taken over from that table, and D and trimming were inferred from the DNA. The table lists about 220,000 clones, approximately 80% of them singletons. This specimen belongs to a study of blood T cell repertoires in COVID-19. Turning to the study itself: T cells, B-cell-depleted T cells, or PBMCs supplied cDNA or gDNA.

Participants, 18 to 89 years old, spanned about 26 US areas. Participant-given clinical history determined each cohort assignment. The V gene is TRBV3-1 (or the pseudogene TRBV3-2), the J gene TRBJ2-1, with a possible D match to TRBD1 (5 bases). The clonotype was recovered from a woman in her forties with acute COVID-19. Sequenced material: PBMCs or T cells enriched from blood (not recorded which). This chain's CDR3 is CASSRLGAQNNEQFF. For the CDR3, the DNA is TGTGCCAGCAGCCGTTTAGGGGCCCAGAACAATGAGCAGTTCTTC.